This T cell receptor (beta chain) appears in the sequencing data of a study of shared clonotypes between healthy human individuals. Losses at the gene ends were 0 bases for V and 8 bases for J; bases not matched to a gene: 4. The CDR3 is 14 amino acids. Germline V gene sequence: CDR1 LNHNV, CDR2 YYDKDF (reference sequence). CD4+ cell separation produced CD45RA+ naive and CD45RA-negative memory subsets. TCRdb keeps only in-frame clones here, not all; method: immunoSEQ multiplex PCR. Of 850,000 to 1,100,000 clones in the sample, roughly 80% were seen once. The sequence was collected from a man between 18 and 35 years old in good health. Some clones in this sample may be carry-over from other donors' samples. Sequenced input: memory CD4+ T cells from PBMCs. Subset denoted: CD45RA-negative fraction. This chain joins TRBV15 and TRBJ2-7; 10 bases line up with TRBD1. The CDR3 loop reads CATSRDETGGKQYF. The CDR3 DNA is TGTGCCACCAGCAGAGATGAGACAGGGGGCAAGCAGTACTTC.